Below, 2 T cell receptor beta chains from the same sample are listed, as sequenced in a study of blood T cells in healthy people across ages. Together with a sample-barcoded 5' primer, a J-beta primer mix was included in a second PCR lasting about 7 to 11 cycles. TCRdb re-called the 5' RACE reads with MiXCR, one entry per CDR3 protein. The sample contains over a million distinct CDR3 sequences, roughly 43% of which appear only once. Sequencing input: blood. These receptors all come from a woman aged 18 to 35 in good health.

The CDR3 loop reads CASSLMASHGSYNEQFF. DNA for the CDR3: TGTGCCAGCAGCTTAATGGCTAGCCACGGTTCCTACAATGAGCAGTTCTTC. This rearrangement joins TRBV7-9 to TRBJ2-1; possible D gene TRBD2, 5 bases. Germline values: CDR1 SEHNR, CDR2 FQNEAQ (reference sequence). Trimming cost V 2 bases and J 1 base, with 15 bases left between them. The CDR3 consists of 17 residues.

This clonotype came up many times. The V call is TRBV30, the J call TRBJ2-7, with D unclear. CDR3 length: 11 amino acids. Trimming took off 8 bases at V and 4 bases at J, with 12 bases between the two ends. Germline-derived CDR1 and CDR2 are GTSNPN and SVGIG (reference sequence). The chain's CDR3 is CAGSQAYEQYF. CDR3 sequence (DNA): TGTGCCGGGTCCCAAGCTTACGAGCAGTACTTC.